Listed below are T cell receptor beta chains from one sample, sequenced in a study of blood T cell repertoires in COVID-19. The table came from immunoSEQ multiplex PCR; TCRdb's copy has only in-frame clones and leaves some out. This table holds 100,000 to 150,000 clones, 85% found once. Sequenced: peripheral blood. These receptors were obtained from a woman of 80 years or more with acute or convalescent COVID-19. Each CDR3 is given with its conserved first and last residue. The order of the fields is clone size, V gene, J gene, D gene, CDR3 protein, CDR3 DNA. A D gene is named only where the DNA matches it firmly. Only part of the rows carry a size: once, few, many, or a class if the clone is expanded.

abundance: .; v_gene: TRBV5-1; j_gene: TRBJ1-3; d_gene: TRBD1; CDR3aa: CASSLGQTSGNTIYF; CDR3nt: TGCGCCAGCAGCCTGGGACAGACCTCTGGAAACACCATATATTTT
abundance: .; v_gene: TRBV2; j_gene: TRBJ1-6; d_gene: .; CDR3aa: CASHQDSNSPLHF; CDR3nt: TGTGCCAGCCACCAGGACAGTAATTCACCCCTCCACTTT
abundance: .; v_gene: TRBV10-3; j_gene: TRBJ2-2; d_gene: .; CDR3aa: CAISDGQGNTGELFF; CDR3nt: TGTGCCATCAGTGACGGTCAGGGGAACACCGGGGAGCTGTTTTTT
abundance: .; v_gene: TRBV15; j_gene: TRBJ2-5; d_gene: .; CDR3aa: CATSRPGRQKETQYF; CDR3nt: TGTGCCACCAGCAGACCAGGCAGGCAAAAAGAGACCCAGTACTTC
abundance: .; v_gene: TRBV18; j_gene: TRBJ1-6; d_gene: .; CDR3aa: CASSQAGNSPLHF; CDR3nt: TGTGCCAGCTCACAGGCAGGGAATTCACCCCTCCACTTT
abundance: .; v_gene: TRBV12-3/TRBV12-4; j_gene: TRBJ2-7; d_gene: .; CDR3aa: CASSLSGSYEQYF; CDR3nt: TGTGCCAGCAGTTTAAGCGGGTCCTACGAGCAGTACTTC
abundance: .; v_gene: TRBV12-3/TRBV12-4; j_gene: TRBJ1-6; d_gene: .; CDR3aa: CASSLIRESPLHF; CDR3nt: TGTGCCAGCAGTTTAATCAGGGAATCACCCCTCCACTTT
abundance: .; v_gene: TRBV2; j_gene: TRBJ1-2; d_gene: .; CDR3aa: CASSPEGGYGYTF; CDR3nt: TGTGCCAGCAGCCCCGAAGGGGGCTATGGCTACACCTTC
abundance: .; v_gene: TRBV5-1; j_gene: TRBJ2-1; d_gene: TRBD1; CDR3aa: CASSAGGSYNEQFF; CDR3nt: TGCGCCAGCTCCGCAGGGGGCTCCTACAATGAGCAGTTCTTC
abundance: .; v_gene: TRBV11-3; j_gene: TRBJ2-3; d_gene: TRBD1; CDR3aa: CASSRDSSTDTQYF; CDR3nt: TGTGCCAGCAGCCGGGACAGTAGCACAGATACGCAGTATTTT
abundance: once; v_gene: TRBV20-1; j_gene: TRBJ2-3; d_gene: TRBD1; CDR3aa: CSASVGTGGTDTQYF; CDR3nt: TGCAGTGCTAGTGTAGGGACAGGGGGCACAGATACGCAGTATTTT
abundance: .; v_gene: TRBV25-1; j_gene: TRBJ1-2; d_gene: .; CDR3aa: CASSYGLGYTF; CDR3nt: TGTGCCAGCAGTTACGGTCTAGGCTACACCTTC
abundance: few; v_gene: TRBV19; j_gene: TRBJ2-1; d_gene: .; CDR3aa: CASTSRRASDEQFF; CDR3nt: TGTGCCAGTACGTCACGGAGGGCGAGCGATGAGCAGTTCTTC
abundance: .; v_gene: TRBV9; j_gene: TRBJ1-2; d_gene: .; CDR3aa: CASSVARSGFHGYTF; CDR3nt: TGTGCCAGCAGCGTAGCACGGTCGGGGTTTCATGGCTACACCTTC
abundance: .; v_gene: TRBV3-1/TRBV3-2; j_gene: TRBJ1-5; d_gene: .; CDR3aa: CASSSGVQPQHF; CDR3nt: TGTGCCAGCAGCTCAGGGGTCCAGCCCCAGCATTTT
abundance: .; v_gene: TRBV6-2/TRBV6-3; j_gene: TRBJ2-1; d_gene: TRBD2; CDR3aa: CASSYRETSGGSEQFF; CDR3nt: TGTGCCAGCAGTTATCGCGAGACTAGCGGGGGATCTGAGCAGTTCTTC
abundance: .; v_gene: TRBV5-5; j_gene: TRBJ2-2; d_gene: .; CDR3aa: CASSSINTGELFF; CDR3nt: TGTGCCAGCAGTTCCATCAACACCGGGGAGCTGTTTTTT
abundance: .; v_gene: TRBV6-5; j_gene: TRBJ1-5; d_gene: .; CDR3aa: CASSLQSYQPQHF; CDR3nt: TGTGCCAGCAGCCTACAGAGTTATCAGCCCCAGCATTTT
abundance: .; v_gene: TRBV4-1; j_gene: TRBJ2-1; d_gene: .; CDR3aa: CASALGGGARNEQFF; CDR3nt: TGCGCCAGTGCACTCGGAGGGGGGGCCAGGAATGAGCAGTTCTTC
abundance: once; v_gene: TRBV7-9; j_gene: TRBJ2-5; d_gene: .; CDR3aa: CASSKGVTRGQETQYF; CDR3nt: TGTGCCAGCAGCAAAGGGGTAACTCGAGGTCAAGAGACCCAGTACTTC
abundance: .; v_gene: TRBV19; j_gene: TRBJ1-6; d_gene: TRBD1; CDR3aa: CASSSNRGRGNSPLHF; CDR3nt: TGTGCCAGTAGTAGTAACAGGGGGCGAGGTAATTCACCCCTCCACTTT
abundance: .; v_gene: TRBV28; j_gene: TRBJ1-5; d_gene: .; CDR3aa: CASSLRRGPGQPQHF; CDR3nt: TGTGCCAGCAGCCTCCGGCGGGGACCTGGGCAGCCCCAGCATTTT
abundance: .; v_gene: TRBV6-1; j_gene: TRBJ1-2; d_gene: TRBD1; CDR3aa: CASSSGGGVFYGYTF; CDR3nt: TGTGCCAGCTCTTCAGGGGGCGGGGTATTCTATGGCTACACCTTC
abundance: .; v_gene: TRBV7-6; j_gene: TRBJ2-5; d_gene: .; CDR3aa: CASSLDPRETQYF; CDR3nt: TGTGCCAGCAGCTTAGACCCGCGGGAGACCCAGTACTTC
abundance: .; v_gene: TRBV5-4; j_gene: TRBJ2-5; d_gene: .; CDR3aa: CASSLVGHPQETQYF; CDR3nt: TGTGCCAGCAGCTTGGTGGGACACCCGCAAGAGACCCAGTACTTC
abundance: .; v_gene: TRBV6-6; j_gene: TRBJ2-2; d_gene: .; CDR3aa: CASSYSRGNTGELFF; CDR3nt: TGTGCCAGCAGTTACTCTAGGGGGAACACCGGGGAGCTGTTTTTT
abundance: .; v_gene: TRBV10-3; j_gene: TRBJ2-5; d_gene: TRBD2; CDR3aa: CAISERSGGAIQETQYF; CDR3nt: TGTGCCATCAGTGAGCGTAGCGGGGGGGCCATCCAAGAGACCCAGTACTTC
abundance: .; v_gene: TRBV5-6; j_gene: TRBJ1-1; d_gene: .; CDR3aa: CASSSGTPNTEAFF; CDR3nt: TGTGCCAGCAGCTCCGGGACACCGAACACTGAAGCTTTCTTT
abundance: .; v_gene: TRBV9; j_gene: TRBJ2-3; d_gene: TRBD1; CDR3aa: CASSPRQGIDTQYF; CDR3nt: TGTGCCAGCAGCCCCCGACAGGGGATAGATACGCAGTATTTT
abundance: .; v_gene: TRBV5-5; j_gene: TRBJ1-2; d_gene: .; CDR3aa: CASSRSRDTNYGYTF; CDR3nt: TGTGCCAGCAGCCGATCCCGGGACACCAACTATGGCTACACCTTC
abundance: .; v_gene: TRBV27; j_gene: TRBJ1-2; d_gene: TRBD1; CDR3aa: CASSFGQGEGYTF; CDR3nt: TGTGCCAGCAGTTTTGGACAGGGTGAGGGCTACACCTTC
abundance: .; v_gene: TRBV4-3; j_gene: TRBJ1-2; d_gene: TRBD1; CDR3aa: CASSHTGTGGYYGYTF; CDR3nt: TGCGCCAGCAGCCATACCGGGACAGGGGGATACTATGGCTACACCTTC
abundance: .; v_gene: TRBV27; j_gene: TRBJ2-1; d_gene: .; CDR3aa: CASRAAGGLEQFF; CDR3nt: TGTGCCAGCAGGGCGGCAGGGGGGCTGGAGCAGTTCTTC
abundance: .; v_gene: TRBV27; j_gene: TRBJ1-5; d_gene: .; CDR3aa: CASSSLRGGQPQHF; CDR3nt: TGTGCCAGCAGTTCTCTCCGGGGAGGCCAGCCCCAGCATTTT
abundance: .; v_gene: TRBV18; j_gene: TRBJ2-4; d_gene: .; CDR3aa: CASSPSGITINKNIQYF; CDR3nt: TGTGCCAGCTCACCAAGCGGCATAACGATAAACAAAAACATTCAGTACTTC
abundance: .; v_gene: TRBV28; j_gene: TRBJ1-2; d_gene: .; CDR3aa: CASDRGKDGYTF; CDR3nt: TGTGCCAGCGATAGGGGGAAGGATGGCTACACCTTC
abundance: .; v_gene: TRBV11-2; j_gene: TRBJ2-1; d_gene: TRBD2; CDR3aa: CASSRWSGAYNEQFF; CDR3nt: TGTGCCAGCAGCCGCTGGAGCGGGGCTTACAATGAGCAGTTCTTC
abundance: .; v_gene: TRBV6-2/TRBV6-3; j_gene: TRBJ1-1; d_gene: TRBD1; CDR3aa: CASSSDRGHRGTEAFF; CDR3nt: TGTGCCAGCAGTTCGGACAGGGGCCACCGGGGGACTGAAGCTTTCTTT
abundance: .; v_gene: TRBV27; j_gene: TRBJ1-5; d_gene: .; CDR3aa: CASSTDSSQQPQHF; CDR3nt: TGTGCCAGCAGCACGGACAGCTCCCAACAGCCCCAGCATTTT
abundance: .; v_gene: TRBV10-1; j_gene: TRBJ1-2; d_gene: .; CDR3aa: CASSESRGGRGYTF; CDR3nt: TGCGCCAGCAGTGAGTCGAGGGGGGGGCGTGGCTACACCTTC
abundance: .; v_gene: TRBV24-1; j_gene: TRBJ2-2; d_gene: TRBD1; CDR3aa: CATSFGQGNTGELFF; CDR3nt: TGTGCCACCAGTTTTGGACAGGGGAACACCGGGGAGCTGTTTTTT
abundance: once; v_gene: TRBV5-1; j_gene: TRBJ2-3; d_gene: .; CDR3aa: CASSLGQAEADTQYF; CDR3nt: TGCGCCAGCAGCTTGGGACAGGCGGAGGCAGATACGCAGTATTTT
abundance: .; v_gene: TRBV6-6; j_gene: TRBJ1-2; d_gene: .; CDR3aa: CASSYGLDGYTF; CDR3nt: TGTGCCAGCAGTTACGGCCTCGATGGCTACACCTTC
abundance: .; v_gene: TRBV11-2; j_gene: TRBJ1-3; d_gene: .; CDR3aa: CASSFQGPKGNTIYF; CDR3nt: TGTGCCAGCAGCTTTCAGGGTCCGAAAGGAAACACCATATATTTT
abundance: .; v_gene: TRBV5-1; j_gene: TRBJ1-2; d_gene: .; CDR3aa: CASSFSPRDTEIDGYTF; CDR3nt: TGCGCCAGCAGCTTCAGCCCCCGGGACACCGAGATTGATGGCTACACCTTC